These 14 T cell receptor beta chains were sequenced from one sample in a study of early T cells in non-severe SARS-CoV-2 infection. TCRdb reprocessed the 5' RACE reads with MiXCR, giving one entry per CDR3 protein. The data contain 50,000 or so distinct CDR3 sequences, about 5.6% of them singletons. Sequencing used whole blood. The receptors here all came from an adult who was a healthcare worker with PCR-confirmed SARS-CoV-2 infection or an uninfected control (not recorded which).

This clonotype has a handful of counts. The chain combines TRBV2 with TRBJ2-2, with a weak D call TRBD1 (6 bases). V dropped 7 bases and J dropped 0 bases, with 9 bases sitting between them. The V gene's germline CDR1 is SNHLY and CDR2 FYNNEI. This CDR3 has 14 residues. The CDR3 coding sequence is TGTGCCAGCACCCGGACAGCGAACACCGGGGAGCTGTTTTTT. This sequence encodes CASTRTANTGELFF.

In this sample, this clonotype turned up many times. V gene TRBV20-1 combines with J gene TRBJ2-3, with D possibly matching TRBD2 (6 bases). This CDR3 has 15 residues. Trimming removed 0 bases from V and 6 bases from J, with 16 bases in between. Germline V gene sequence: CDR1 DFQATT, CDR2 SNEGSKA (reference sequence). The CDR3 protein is CSARDSRDLWDTQYF. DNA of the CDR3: TGCAGTGCTAGAGACTCGCGGGATCTGTGGGATACGCAGTATTTT.

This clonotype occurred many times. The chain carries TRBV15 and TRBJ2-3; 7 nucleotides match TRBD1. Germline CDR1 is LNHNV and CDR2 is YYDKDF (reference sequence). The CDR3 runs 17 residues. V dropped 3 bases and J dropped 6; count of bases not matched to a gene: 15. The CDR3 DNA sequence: TGTGCCACCAGCAGCGACAGGGCTAGCCTCCTCCGGGATACGCAGTATTTT. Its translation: CATSSDRASLLRDTQYF.

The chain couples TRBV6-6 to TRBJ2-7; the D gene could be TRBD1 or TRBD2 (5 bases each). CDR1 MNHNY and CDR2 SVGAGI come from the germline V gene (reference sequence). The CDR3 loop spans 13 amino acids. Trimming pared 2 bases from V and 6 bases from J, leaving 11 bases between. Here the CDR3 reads CASSYRRGVEQYF. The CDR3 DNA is TGTGCCAGCAGTTACCGCCGGGGCGTCGAGCAGTACTTC.

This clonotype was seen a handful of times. Here the CDR3 reads CATSDPGQGAGGSNQPQHF. In DNA, the CDR3 is TGTGCCACCAGTGACCCCGGACAGGGGGCTGGGGGAAGCAATCAGCCCCAGCATTTT. This chain uses TRBV24-1 with TRBJ1-5; 11 nucleotides agree with TRBD1. Germline assignment: CDR1 KGHDR and CDR2 SFDVKD. The junction had 11 bases not matched to a gene; V was cut back by 4 bases and J by 1 base. This CDR3 is 19 amino acids long.

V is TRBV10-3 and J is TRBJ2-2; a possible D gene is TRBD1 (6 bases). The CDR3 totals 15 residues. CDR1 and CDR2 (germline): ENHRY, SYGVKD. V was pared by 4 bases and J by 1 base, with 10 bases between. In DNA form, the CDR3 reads TGTGCCATCAGTGGTACAGGGCAGAACACCGGGGAGCTGTTTTTT. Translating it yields CAISGTGQNTGELFF.

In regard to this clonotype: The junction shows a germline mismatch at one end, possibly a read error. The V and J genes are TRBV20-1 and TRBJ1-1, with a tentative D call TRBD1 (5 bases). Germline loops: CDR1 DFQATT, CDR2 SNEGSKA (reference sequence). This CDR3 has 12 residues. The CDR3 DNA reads TGCAGTGCTAGAGGTCCCGGGGGTGGTAGGATCTTT. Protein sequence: CSARGPGGGRIF.

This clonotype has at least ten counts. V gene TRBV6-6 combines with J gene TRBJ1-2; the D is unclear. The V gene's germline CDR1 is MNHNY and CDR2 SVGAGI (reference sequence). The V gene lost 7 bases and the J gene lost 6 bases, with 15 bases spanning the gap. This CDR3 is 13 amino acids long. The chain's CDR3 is CASNDWDRDGYTF. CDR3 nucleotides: TGTGCCAGCAATGATTGGGATAGGGATGGCTACACCTTC.

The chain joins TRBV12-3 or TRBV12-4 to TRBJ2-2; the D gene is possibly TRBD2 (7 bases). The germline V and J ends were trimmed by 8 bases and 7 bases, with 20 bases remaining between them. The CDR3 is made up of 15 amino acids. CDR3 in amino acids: CASSPTRGTIGELFF. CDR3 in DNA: TGTGCCAGCTCTCCTACGAGGGGGACTATCGGGGAGCTGTTTTTT.

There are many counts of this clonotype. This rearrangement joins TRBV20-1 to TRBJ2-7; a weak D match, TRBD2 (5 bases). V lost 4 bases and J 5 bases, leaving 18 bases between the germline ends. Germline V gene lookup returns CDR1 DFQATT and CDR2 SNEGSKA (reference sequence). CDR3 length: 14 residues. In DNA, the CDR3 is TGCAGTGCTATCCGGGATCCAAGACGGGACGAGCAGTACTTC. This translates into CSAIRDPRRDEQYF.

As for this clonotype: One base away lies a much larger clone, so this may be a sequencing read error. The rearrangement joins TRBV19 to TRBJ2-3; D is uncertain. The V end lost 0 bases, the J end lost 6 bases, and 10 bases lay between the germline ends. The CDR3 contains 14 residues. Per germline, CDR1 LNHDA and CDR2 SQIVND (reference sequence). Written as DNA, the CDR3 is TGTGCCAGTAGTATAGAACACAGCTCCGATACGCAGTATTTT. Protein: CASSIEHSSDTQYF. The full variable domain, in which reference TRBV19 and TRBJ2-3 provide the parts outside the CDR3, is DGGITQSPKYLFRKEGQNVTLSCEQNLNHDAMYWYRQDPGQGLRLIYYSQIVNDFQKGDIAEGYSVSREKKESFPLTVTSAQKNPTAFYLCASSIEHSSDTQYFGPGTRLTVL.

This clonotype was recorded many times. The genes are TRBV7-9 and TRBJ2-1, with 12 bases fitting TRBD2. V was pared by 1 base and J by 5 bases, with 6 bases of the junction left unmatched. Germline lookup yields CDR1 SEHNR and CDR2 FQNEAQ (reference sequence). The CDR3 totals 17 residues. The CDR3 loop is CASSLGALAGGNNEQFF. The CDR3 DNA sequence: TGTGCCAGCAGCTTAGGCGCTCTAGCGGGAGGGAACAATGAGCAGTTCTTC.

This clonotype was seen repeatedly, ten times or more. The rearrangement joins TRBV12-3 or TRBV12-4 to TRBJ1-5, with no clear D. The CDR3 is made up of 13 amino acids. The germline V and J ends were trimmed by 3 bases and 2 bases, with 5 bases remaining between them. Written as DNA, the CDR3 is TGTGCCAGCAGTTTTGGGGGCAATCAGCCCCAGCATTTT. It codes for CASSFGGNQPQHF.

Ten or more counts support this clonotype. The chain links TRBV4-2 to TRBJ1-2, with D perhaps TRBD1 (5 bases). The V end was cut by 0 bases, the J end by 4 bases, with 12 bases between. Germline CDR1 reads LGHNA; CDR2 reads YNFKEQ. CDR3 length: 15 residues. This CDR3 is CASSQERGAGYGYTF. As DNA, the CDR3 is TGTGCCAGCAGCCAAGAAAGGGGCGCGGGCTATGGCTACACCTTC.